The next 18 T cell receptor beta chains were all read from a single sample in a study of regulatory T cells in long-lasting Graves disease. CDR3-region Arm-PCR and iRepertoire HTBI primers produced the TCR beta libraries. TCRdb ran MiXCR on the multiplex PCR reads and lists one entry per CDR3 protein. The sample lists roughly 400,000 distinct CDR3 sequences; approximately 16% were seen once. The sample's time point: newly diagnosed GD, antithyroid drugs for less than 3 months. TCR sequences were obtained from RNA taken from PBMCs. This sample was shared with a second study, whose subject was T cells in Graves' hyperthyroidism and ophthalmopathy.

Specimen: peripheral blood mononuclear cells (PBMCs), collected at new diagnosis, from a patient treated with antithyroid drugs. These receptors all come from a woman aged 35 to 49 with Graves disease.

Only a few counts were recorded for this clonotype. The V gene is TRBV24-1, the J gene TRBJ2-3; D remains unclear. This CDR3 region has 14 residues. V shed 5 bases and J shed 1 base, with 9 bases lying between them. Germline V gives CDR1 KGHDR, CDR2 SFDVKD. The CDR3 loop reads CATSAEYRTDTQYF. The CDR3 bases are TGTGCCACCAGTGCGGAGTACCGCACAGATACGCAGTATTTT.

This clonotype was counted between two and nine times. This chain joins TRBV25-1 and TRBJ2-2; 11 positions match TRBD1. CDR1 and CDR2 from the germline V gene are MGHDK and SYGVNS. This CDR3 contains 16 residues. The V and J ends lost 4 bases and 4 bases, in that order; junction bases with no gene match: 5. The DNA of the CDR3 is TGTGCCAGCAGTGGTATTGGACAGGGGGCCACCGGGGAGCTGTTTTTT. This codes for CASSGIGQGATGELFF.

This clonotype was detected a few times. V and J are TRBV19 and TRBJ2-1; D is perhaps TRBD1 (7 bases). Trimming stripped 5 bases from V and 10 bases from J, with 12 bases between. Germline CDR1 reads LNHDA; CDR2 reads SQIVND (reference sequence). The CDR3 is 12 amino acids. The CDR3 reads CASSQPGGEQFF. The CDR3 nucleotides are TGTGCCAGTAGTCAGCCAGGGGGGGAGCAGTTCTTC.

This clonotype was recorded a few times. This chain uses TRBV29-1 with TRBJ2-1; D gene unclear. CDR3 length: 16 residues. V lost 2 bases and J lost 2, with 16 bases in between. Germline loops: CDR1 SQVTM, CDR2 ANQGSEA. CDR3 in DNA: TGCAGCGTTGAATTTAGCCCAAAGGTAGCCTACAATGAGCAGTTCTTC. The encoded protein is CSVEFSPKVAYNEQFF.

This clonotype has just a few counts. The gene calls are TRBV2 and TRBJ2-7; 9 nucleotides align to TRBD2. CDR1 and CDR2 (germline): SNHLY, FYNNEI. The CDR3 runs to 14 residues. V lost 7 bases and J lost 3; bases outside the gene matches: 7. The CDR3 spells CASIGGSGSYEQYF. CDR3 DNA: TGTGCCAGCATAGGTGGTAGCGGGAGCTACGAGCAGTACTTC.

In this sample, this clonotype turned up many times. This sequence joins TRBV20-1 and TRBJ2-7; TRBD1 aligns across 8 bases. Germline V CDR1 and CDR2: DFQATT, SNEGSKA (reference sequence). The CDR3 sequence is 16 residues long. Germline trimming cut 0 bases from V and 0 bases from J; bases unmatched to any gene: 7. This chain's CDR3 is CSARDPGTGRSYEQYF. The CDR3 DNA reads as TGCAGTGCTAGAGATCCCGGGACAGGACGCTCCTACGAGCAGTACTTC.

This clonotype has just one count. The DNA of the CDR3 is TGTGCCAGCACCGCAGGGGTTGGCACCGGGGAGCTGTTTTTT. Protein: CASTAGVGTGELFF. J is TRBJ2-2 and V is TRBV14; TRBD1 might be the D (6 bases). Germline loops: CDR1 SGHDN, CDR2 FVKESK. The V gene lost 7 bases and the J gene lost 4 bases, with 13 bases spanning the gap. This CDR3 spans 14 amino acids. Based on the CDR3 plus reference TRBV14 and TRBJ2-2, the full variable domain is EAGVTQFPSHSVIEKGQTVTLRCDPISGHDNLYWYRRVMGKEIKFLLHFVKESKQDESGMPNNRFLAERTGGTYSTLKVQPAELEDSGVYFCASTAGVGTGELFFGEGSRLTVL.

This clonotype was detected many times. The chain uses TRBV7-9 and TRBJ1-4, with 8 bases fitting TRBD1. J gave up 4 bases and V 5 bases, and 15 bases lay outside the gene matches. The germline CDR1 and CDR2 sequences are SEHNR and FQNEAQ (reference sequence). The CDR3 consists of 18 residues. The CDR3 DNA follows: TGTGCCAGCAGCGGTGCCCAGGGGGCGCGTAATTTTAATGAAAAACTGTTTTTT. Its translation: CASSGAQGARNFNEKLFF.

There are many counts of this clonotype. The chain employs TRBV28 and TRBJ2-4, with D tentatively TRBD1 (6 bases). The CDR3 is 16 amino acids. Trimming stripped 4 bases from V and 0 bases from J, with 13 bases between. The germline CDR1 and CDR2 sequences are MDHEN and SYDVKM. The CDR3 DNA reads TGTGCCAGCAGTTCGACAGGTGGAGTAGCCAAAAACATTCAGTACTTC. Translated, it gives CASSSTGGVAKNIQYF.

This clonotype appeared a few times. This rearrangement joins TRBV20-1 to TRBJ2-1, with D possibly matching TRBD2 (5 bases). The V end lost 2 bases, the J end lost 3 bases, and 14 bases lay between the germline ends. The CDR3 is made up of 15 amino acids. Per germline, CDR1 DFQATT and CDR2 SNEGSKA (reference sequence). This CDR3 is CSARTREARYNEQFF. The CDR3 DNA follows: TGCAGTGCTAGAACTAGGGAAGCTCGCTACAATGAGCAGTTCTTC.

Concerning this clonotype itself: A read error may explain this, as a much larger clone is one base away. The chain employs TRBV27 and TRBJ2-1; D might be TRBD2 (5 bases). Germline V gene data show CDR1 as MNHEY and CDR2 as SMNVEV (reference sequence). The CDR3 totals 15 residues. V lost 6 bases to trimming and J lost 2 bases, with 14 bases between them. The CDR3 is CASRTSGIAYNEQFF. CDR3 nucleotides: TGTGCCAGCAGGACCTCGGGAATAGCCTACAATGAGCAGTTCTTC.

This clonotype was detected ten times or more. DNA of the CDR3: TGCAGTGCTGCTAGCGGGAGCATCAATGAGCAGTTCTTC. Translation gives CSAASGSINEQFF. The rearrangement links TRBV20-1 to TRBJ2-1, with 10 bases that match TRBD2. CDR3 length: 13 amino acids. J was trimmed by 6 bases and V by 5 bases; bases with no gene match: 4. The germline CDR1 and CDR2 sequences are DFQATT and SNEGSKA (reference sequence).

This chain connects TRBV4-3 to TRBJ2-6; tentatively, D is TRBD1 or TRBD2 (6 bases each). The CDR3 length is 18 residues. Trimming cost V 3 bases and J 2 bases, with 17 bases left between them. Germline CDR1 LGHNA, CDR2 YSLEER. CDR3 sequence: CASSQRDLGTPGANVLTF. CDR3 in DNA: TGCGCCAGCAGCCAGCGGGACCTAGGGACACCTGGGGCCAACGTCCTGACTTTC.

This clonotype was recorded many times. This chain connects TRBV7-8 to TRBJ1-6; 10 bases are a match to TRBD1. The CDR3 spans 16 residues. Germline V lookup: CDR1 SGHVS, CDR2 FQNEAQ. V lost 0 bases and J lost 5; bases outside the gene matches: 1. The chain's CDR3 is CASSLADRGNNSPLHF. CDR3 bases: TGTGCCAGCAGCTTAGCGGACAGGGGGAATAATTCACCCCTCCACTTT.

In this sample, this clonotype turned up a few times. The chain uses TRBV7-9 and TRBJ2-1; TRBD2 matches 7 bases. Trimming at V came to 4 bases and at J to 12 bases, leaving 6 bases not matched to a gene. The CDR3 runs 12 residues. The V gene's germline CDR1 is SEHNR and CDR2 FQNEAQ (reference sequence). The CDR3 DNA reads TGTGCCAGCAGCTCAGAAGGACTAGGGCAGTTCTTC. Translated, it gives CASSSEGLGQFF.

This clonotype was observed many times. This chain links TRBV7-8 with TRBJ2-7; 11 bases fit TRBD2. This CDR3 comprises 17 residues. CDR1 is SGHVS and CDR2 is FQNEAQ in the germline V gene. Trimming at V came to 0 bases and at J to 2 bases, leaving 6 bases not matched to a gene. The CDR3 nucleotides are TGTGCCAGCAGCTTAGCGTTACAGGGACTAGCGGCCTACGAGCAGTACTTC. It encodes CASSLALQGLAAYEQYF.

Comments on this clonotype: A single base separates this from a much larger clone, so it may be a read error. J is TRBJ1-1 and V is TRBV7-9; possible D gene TRBD1, 6 bases. In germline, CDR1 is SEHNR, CDR2 FQNEAQ (reference sequence). The CDR3 extends over 14 amino acids. CDR3 region: CASSSGTGNTEASF. Written as DNA, the CDR3 is TGTGCCAGCAGCTCAGGAACAGGGAACACTGAAGCTTCCTTT.

The rearrangement uses TRBV7-9 and TRBJ1-1; D might be TRBD1 (5 bases). The CDR3 has 12 residues. V lost 0 bases to trimming and J lost 8 bases, with 7 bases between them. The germline V gene encodes CDR1 SEHNR and CDR2 FQNEAQ (reference sequence). Here the CDR3 DNA reads TGTGCCAGCAGCTTAGCGGCAGGGGAAGCTTTCTTT. Translated, it gives CASSLAAGEAFF.